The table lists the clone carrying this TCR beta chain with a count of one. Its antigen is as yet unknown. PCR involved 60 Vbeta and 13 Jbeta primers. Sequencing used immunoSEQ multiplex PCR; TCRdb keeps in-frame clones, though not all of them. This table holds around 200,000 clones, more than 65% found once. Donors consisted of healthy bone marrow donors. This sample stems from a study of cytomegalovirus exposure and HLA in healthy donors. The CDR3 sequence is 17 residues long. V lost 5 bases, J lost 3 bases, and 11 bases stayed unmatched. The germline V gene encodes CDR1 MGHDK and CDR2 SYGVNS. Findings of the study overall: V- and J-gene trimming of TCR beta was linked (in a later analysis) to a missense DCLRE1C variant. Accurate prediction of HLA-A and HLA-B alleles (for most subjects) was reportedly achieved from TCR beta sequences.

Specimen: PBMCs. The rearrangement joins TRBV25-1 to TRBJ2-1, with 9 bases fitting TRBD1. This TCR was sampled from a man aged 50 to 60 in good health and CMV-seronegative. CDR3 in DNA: TGTGCCAGCAGTTCCCAGACAGGGGGAAAGCACTACAATGAGCAGTTCTTC. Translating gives CASSSQTGGKHYNEQFF. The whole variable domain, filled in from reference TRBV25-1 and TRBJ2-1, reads EADIYQTPRYLVIGTGKKITLECSQTMGHDKMYWYQQDPGMELHLIHYSYGVNSTEKGDLSSESTVSRIRTEHFPLTLESARPSHTSQYLCASSSQTGGKHYNEQFFGPGTRLTVL.